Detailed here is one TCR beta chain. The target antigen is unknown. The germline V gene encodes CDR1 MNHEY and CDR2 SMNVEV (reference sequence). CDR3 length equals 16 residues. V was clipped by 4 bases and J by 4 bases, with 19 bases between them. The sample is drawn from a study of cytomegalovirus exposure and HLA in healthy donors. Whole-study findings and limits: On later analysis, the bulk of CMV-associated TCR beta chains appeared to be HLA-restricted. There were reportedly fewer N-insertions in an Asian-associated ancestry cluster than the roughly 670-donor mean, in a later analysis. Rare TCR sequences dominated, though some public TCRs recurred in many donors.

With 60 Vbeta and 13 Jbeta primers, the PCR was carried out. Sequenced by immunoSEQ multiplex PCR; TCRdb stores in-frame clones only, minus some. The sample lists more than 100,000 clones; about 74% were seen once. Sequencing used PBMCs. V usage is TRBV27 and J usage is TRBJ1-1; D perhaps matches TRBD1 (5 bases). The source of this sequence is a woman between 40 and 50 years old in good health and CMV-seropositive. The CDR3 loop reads CASSSPLRARVTEAFF. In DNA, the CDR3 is TGTGCCAGCAGTTCACCTCTCAGGGCCAGGGTCACTGAAGCTTTCTTT.